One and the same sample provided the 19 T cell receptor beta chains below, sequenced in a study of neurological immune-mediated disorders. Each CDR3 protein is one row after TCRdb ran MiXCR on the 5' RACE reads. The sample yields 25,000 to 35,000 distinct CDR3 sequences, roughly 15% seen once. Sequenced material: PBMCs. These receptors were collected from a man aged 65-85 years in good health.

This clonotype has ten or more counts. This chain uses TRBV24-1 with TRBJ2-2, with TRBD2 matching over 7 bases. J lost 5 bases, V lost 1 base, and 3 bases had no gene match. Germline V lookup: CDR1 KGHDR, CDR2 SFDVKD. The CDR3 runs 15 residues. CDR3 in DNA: TGTGCCACCAGTGATTTAAGCGGGGAAACCGGGGAGCTGTTTTTT. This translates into CATSDLSGETGELFF.

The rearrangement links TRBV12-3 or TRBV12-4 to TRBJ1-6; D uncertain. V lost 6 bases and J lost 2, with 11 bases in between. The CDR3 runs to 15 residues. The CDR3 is CASSGRAAYNSPLHF. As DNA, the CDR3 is TGTGCCAGCAGCGGTCGGGCCGCCTATAATTCACCCCTCCACTTT.

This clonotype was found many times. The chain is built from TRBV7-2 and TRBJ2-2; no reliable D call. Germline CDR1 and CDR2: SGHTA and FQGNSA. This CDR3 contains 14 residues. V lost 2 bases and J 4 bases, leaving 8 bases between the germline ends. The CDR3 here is CASSLSLGTGELFF. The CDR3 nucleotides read TGTGCCAGCAGCTTAAGTCTGGGCACCGGGGAGCTGTTTTTT.

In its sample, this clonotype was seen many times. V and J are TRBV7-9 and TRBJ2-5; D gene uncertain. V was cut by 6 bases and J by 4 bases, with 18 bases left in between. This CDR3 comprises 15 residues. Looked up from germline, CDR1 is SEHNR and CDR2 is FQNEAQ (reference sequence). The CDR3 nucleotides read TGTGCCAGCAGACATGACCCTGGCAATCGAGAGACCCAGTACTTC. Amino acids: CASRHDPGNRETQYF.

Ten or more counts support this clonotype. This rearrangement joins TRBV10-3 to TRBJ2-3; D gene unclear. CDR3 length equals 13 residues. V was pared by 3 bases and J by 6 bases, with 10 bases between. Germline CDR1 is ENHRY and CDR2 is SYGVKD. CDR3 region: CAISDSPEDTQYF. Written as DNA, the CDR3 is TGTGCCATCAGTGATTCGCCCGAGGATACGCAGTATTTT.

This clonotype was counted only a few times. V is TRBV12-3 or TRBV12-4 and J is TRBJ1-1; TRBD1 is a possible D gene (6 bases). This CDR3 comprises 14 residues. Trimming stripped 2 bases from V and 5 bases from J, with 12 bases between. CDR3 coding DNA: TGTGCCAGCAGTTTACTGGGGGCAGGTACTGAAGCTTTCTTT. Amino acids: CASSLLGAGTEAFF.

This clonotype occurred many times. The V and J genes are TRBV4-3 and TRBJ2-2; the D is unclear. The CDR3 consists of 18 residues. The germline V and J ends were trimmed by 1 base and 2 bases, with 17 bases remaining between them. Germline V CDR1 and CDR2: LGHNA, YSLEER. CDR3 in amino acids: CASSQGTFEDGNTGELFF. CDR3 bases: TGCGCCAGCAGCCAAGGTACCTTCGAGGACGGAAACACCGGGGAGCTGTTTTTT.

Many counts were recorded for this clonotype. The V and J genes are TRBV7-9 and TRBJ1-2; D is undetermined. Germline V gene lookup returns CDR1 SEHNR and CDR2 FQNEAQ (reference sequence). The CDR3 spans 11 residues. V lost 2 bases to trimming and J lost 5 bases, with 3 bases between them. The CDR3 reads CASSLMYGYTF. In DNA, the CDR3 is TGTGCCAGCAGCTTAATGTATGGCTACACCTTC.

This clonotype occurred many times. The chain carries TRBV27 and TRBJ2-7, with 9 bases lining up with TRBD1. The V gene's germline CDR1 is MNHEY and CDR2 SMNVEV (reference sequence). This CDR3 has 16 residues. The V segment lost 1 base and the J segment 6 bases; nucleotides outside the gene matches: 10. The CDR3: CASSLYAGTGRIEQYF. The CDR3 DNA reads TGTGCCAGCAGTTTATATGCCGGGACAGGGAGGATCGAGCAGTACTTC.

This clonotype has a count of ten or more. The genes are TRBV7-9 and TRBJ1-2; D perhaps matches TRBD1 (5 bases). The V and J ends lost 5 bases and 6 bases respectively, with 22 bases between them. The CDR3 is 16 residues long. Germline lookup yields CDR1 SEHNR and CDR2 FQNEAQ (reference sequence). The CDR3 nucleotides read TGTGCCAGCAGCCCTCGCCAGGGCCCAACAAGTGATGGCTACACCTTC. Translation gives CASSPRQGPTSDGYTF.

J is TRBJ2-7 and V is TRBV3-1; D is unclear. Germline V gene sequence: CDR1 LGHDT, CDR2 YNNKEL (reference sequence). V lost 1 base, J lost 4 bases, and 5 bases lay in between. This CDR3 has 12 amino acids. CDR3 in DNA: TGTGCCAGCAGCCAAGGACCGTACGAGCAGTACTTC. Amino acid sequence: CASSQGPYEQYF.

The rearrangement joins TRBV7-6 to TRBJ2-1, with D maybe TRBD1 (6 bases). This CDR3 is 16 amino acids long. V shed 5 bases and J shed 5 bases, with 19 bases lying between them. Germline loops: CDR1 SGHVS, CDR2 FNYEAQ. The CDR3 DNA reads TGTGCCAGCAGCCCCACCTACCGACAGGCTAACAATGAGCAGTTCTTC. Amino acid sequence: CASSPTYRQANNEQFF.

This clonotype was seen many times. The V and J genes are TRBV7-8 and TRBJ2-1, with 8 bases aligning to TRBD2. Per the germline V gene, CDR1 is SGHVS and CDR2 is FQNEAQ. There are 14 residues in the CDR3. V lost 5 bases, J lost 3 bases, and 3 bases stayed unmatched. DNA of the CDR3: TGTGCCAGCAGCATTAGCGGGGTCTACAATGAGCAGTTCTTC. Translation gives CASSISGVYNEQFF.

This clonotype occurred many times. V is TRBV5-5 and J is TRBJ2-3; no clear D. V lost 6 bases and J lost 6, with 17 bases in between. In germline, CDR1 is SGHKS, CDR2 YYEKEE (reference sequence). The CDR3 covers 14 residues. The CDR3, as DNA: TGTGCCAGCACCACGAGGATGTCCCCGGATACGCAGTATTTT. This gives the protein CASTTRMSPDTQYF.

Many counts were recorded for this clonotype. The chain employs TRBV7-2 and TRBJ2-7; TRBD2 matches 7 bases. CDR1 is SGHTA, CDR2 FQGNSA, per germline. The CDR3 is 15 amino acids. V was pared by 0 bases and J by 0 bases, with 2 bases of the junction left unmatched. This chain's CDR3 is CASSLAGTTSYEQYF. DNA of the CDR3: TGTGCCAGCAGCTTAGCGGGGACTACCTCCTACGAGCAGTACTTC.

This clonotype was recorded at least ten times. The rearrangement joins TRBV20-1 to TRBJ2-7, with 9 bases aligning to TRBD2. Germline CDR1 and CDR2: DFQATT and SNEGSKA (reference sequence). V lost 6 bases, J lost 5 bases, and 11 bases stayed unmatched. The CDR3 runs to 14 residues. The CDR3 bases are TGCAGTGCCGGGACTAGCAACGCTCGGAACGAGCAGTACTTC. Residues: CSAGTSNARNEQYF.

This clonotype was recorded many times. CDR3 amino acids: CASSTVDYGYTF. The CDR3 DNA sequence: TGTGCCAGCAGTACAGTCGACTATGGCTACACCTTC. This chain uses TRBV28 with TRBJ1-2; D ambiguous. Germline values: CDR1 MDHEN, CDR2 SYDVKM. This CDR3 is built from 12 residues. The germline V and J ends were trimmed by 5 bases and 3 bases, with 7 bases remaining between them.

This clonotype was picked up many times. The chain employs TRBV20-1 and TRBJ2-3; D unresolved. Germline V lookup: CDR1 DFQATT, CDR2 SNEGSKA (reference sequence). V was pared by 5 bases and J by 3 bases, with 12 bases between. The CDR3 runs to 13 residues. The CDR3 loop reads CSAFYAVTDTQYF. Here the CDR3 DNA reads TGCAGTGCTTTCTACGCCGTTACAGATACGCAGTATTTT.

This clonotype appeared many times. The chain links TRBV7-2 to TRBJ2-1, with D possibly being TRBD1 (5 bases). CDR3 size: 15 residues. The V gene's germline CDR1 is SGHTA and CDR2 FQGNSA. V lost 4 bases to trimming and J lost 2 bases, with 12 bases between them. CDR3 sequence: CASSSWGSTYNEQFF. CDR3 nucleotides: TGTGCCAGCAGCTCCTGGGGCTCCACCTACAATGAGCAGTTCTTC.